This is a list of T cell receptor beta chains from one sample in a study of T cells in Graves' hyperthyroidism and ophthalmopathy. Each CDR3 protein gets one entry after TCRdb re-called the multiplex PCR reads with MiXCR. This repertoire shows 750,000 to 950,000 distinct CDR3 sequences, roughly 40% found once; its top ten account for 7.5% to 9.5%. Sequenced: blood. The receptors stem from a man aged 18 to 30 with Graves' hyperthyroidism. Each CDR3 is given with its conserved first and last residue. D genes are given only for firm matches. Only part of the rows carry a size: once, few, many, or a class if the clone is expanded.

TRBJ1-1 TRBV20-1 few - TGCAGTGCTAGAGTTGGCAACCCTGAAGCTTTCTTT CSARVGNPEAFF
TRBJ1-4 TRBV10-3 - - TGTGCCAGCAGTGACACCCGGGGACCGTTTTTT CASSDTRGPFF
TRBJ2-7 TRBV11-2 - - TGTGCCAGCAGCGGGGGACTCGACTACGAGCAGTACTTC CASSGGLDYEQYF
TRBJ1-4 TRBV7-8 - - TGTGCCAGCAGCTTAGAACGGATCAGCTTGCTTGAAAAACTGTTTTTT CASSLERISLLEKLFF
TRBJ1-2 TRBV7-9 many - TGTGCCAGCAGCTTAATGCAGGCGAACTATGGCTACACCTTC CASSLMQANYGYTF
TRBJ2-5 TRBV6-5 once TRBD1 TGTGCCAGCAGTTTATTGACAGGGAAGGCAGAGACCCAGTACTTC CASSLLTGKAETQYF
TRBJ1-1 TRBV29-1 medium-sized - TGCAGCGTTGCTCAGGCCATGGGGACTGAAGCTTTCTTT CSVAQAMGTEAFF
TRBJ2-2 TRBV19 few TRBD1 TGTGCCAGTAGGATAAAGGGACAGGGGAACACCGGGGAGCTGTTTTTT CASRIKGQGNTGELFF
TRBJ1-1 TRBV5-1 few - TGCGCCAGCAGCCTCCAACCAGGGTACACTGAAGCTTTCTTT CASSLQPGYTEAFF
TRBJ2-6 TRBV11-2 - - TGTGCCAGCAGCTCCATGGGTGGGGCCAACGTCCTGACTTTC CASSSMGGANVLTF
TRBJ2-5 TRBV7-9 - TRBD1 TGTGCCAGCAGTCCCCGGACAGGGGGCTTAGGAGGAGAGACCCAGTACTTC CASSPRTGGLGGETQYF